The entry that follows covers one T cell receptor beta chain sequence. This receptor's antigen is unknown. No base quality information exists; no much larger clone differs at one position. The data were taken from a study of graft-versus-host responses after intestinal transplantation (dated by TCRdb to about 2021). Background on the whole study: The transplants that recipients got were multivisceral, liver-intestinal, or isolated intestinal. Every recipient was given anti-thymocyte globulin induction, then maintenance tacrolimus and steroids for approximately 3 years. Bulk TCR-beta CDR3 sequencing was used to track graft-versus-host and host-versus-graft alloreactive T cell clones in the graft, circulation and bone marrow after intestinal transplantation. Alloreactive clones were identified by sequencing pre-transplant mixed lymphocyte reaction products and comparing these products with unstimulated pre-transplant donor and recipient T cells. A cohort of fewer than 25 intestinal transplant recipients, including one retransplant, was enrolled, and a few patients lacking pretransplant specimens were excluded. A peak of at least 4% donor T cells among recipient peripheral blood mononuclear cells was the definition used for donor T cell macrochimerism. Instead of going to the commercial service, samples from three later patients were sequenced in-house on an Illumina MiSeq and processed with MiXCR. Broader findings and caveats from the paper: In the allografts of patients with donor T cell macrochimerism, GvH to HvG T cell clonal ratios were high. GvH clones were found in recipient bone marrow, and some of the GvH clones appeared earlier in ileal mucosa or blood, which is consistent with an intestinal mucosal origin. Conclusions were limited by the relatively low number and heterogeneity of intestinal transplant patients. Early after transplant, declines in HvG clones were associated with peak levels of circulating GvH clones.

The receptor library was made with the immunoSEQ multiplex PCR assay. For most patients, genomic DNA was isolated with the Qiagen DNeasy Blood and Tissue Kit and sent frozen to Adaptive Biotechnologies for TCR sequencing. Adaptive Biotechnologies carried out high-throughput TCR-beta CDR3 sequencing of genomic DNA for most patients. As for the authors' bioinformatics: TCR sequencing data were retrieved from Adaptive's ImmunoSEQ software for 15 to 20 patients, whereas a few other patients were processed with MiXCR and VDJtools. To correct CD4 versus CD8 sorting errors, sequences present in both subsets at a frequency ratio below 5:1 were removed. CDR3 nucleotide sequences shared by donor and recipient were removed because the origin of these sequences could not be assigned. At least 2-fold expansion over unstimulated cells and a minimum CFSE-low frequency of 0.002% (template counts) or 0.001% (read counts) were required for clones to be classified as alloreactive. Clones were considered mappable if detected in sequenced pre-transplant spleen, lymph node, or MLR CFSE-low populations of the donor or recipient. Cumulative frequency of alloreactive clones was calculated as a percentage of all sequences weighted by copy number. TCRdb retrieved this table from immuneACCESS and kept in-frame rearrangements only. Not all clones are present; in checked studies, unresolved V genes account for under half, and no reason is known for the remainder. V, J and clone size derive from that table, while D and trimming were established from the DNA sequence. The sample table holds 80,000 to 100,000 clones, of which roughly 91% were seen once. Roughly 0.2% of the sample is in the top ten clones.

What the time point label conveys for this sample: cells obtained before transplantation from donor or recipient. CD3+CD4+ and CD3+CD8+ populations were FACS-sorted from unstimulated pre-transplant donor and recipient cells taken from spleen or lymph nodes. V and J lose 6 bases and 0 bases, and a span of 8 bases separates them. The germline V gene gives CDR1 as LGHNT and CDR2 as FRNRAP. The CDR3 contains 13 residues, cysteine and phenylalanine counted. Left in the record is the CDR3 DNA by itself, 39 bases read in frame from the first base. The sequence derives from a human donor who was the organ donor for an intestinal transplant. Source: unstimulated CD4+ T cells sorted from spleen or lymph node cells, taken before transplant. Recombination joined TRBV12-5 with TRBJ1-2; no D segment can be confidently identified. The CDR3 region: CASGPTANYGYTF. The bases read TGTGCTAGTGGGCCAACAGCTAACTATGGCTACACCTTC.